Listed below are T cell receptor beta chains from one sample, sequenced in a study of CD8+CD57+ T cells in acquired aplastic anemia. TCRdb fed the reads into MiXCR, producing one record per CDR3 protein. The sample consists of roughly 250,000 distinct CDR3 sequences, approximately 45% of them appearing once. The source material was sorted CD4+, CD8+, or CD8+CD57+ T cells (not recorded which) from PBMCs. These receptor sequences come from a human donor with aplastic anemia. Both conserved end residues are trimmed from each CDR3.

TRBV29-1 SSEYRGSSYEQY
TRBV2 ASSEHGPLATDTQY
TRBV9 ASRGQGGELF
TRBV9 ASSVSGGGLYEQY
TRBV19 ASSITGGRDTEAF
TRBV12-3/TRBV12-4 ASSSRGGNQPQH
TRBV27 ASSFQGLRNYT
TRBV10-3 AISESDRVNTEAF
TRBV29-1 SVEDPETSGNYEQY
TRBV7-9 ASSFGQGRLETQY
TRBV4-3 ASSQDTGRTGELF
TRBV6-5 ASSYWADQPQH
TRBV29-1 SVDGQRVQETQY
TRBV12-3/TRBV12-4 ASSFYFGRVYEQY
TRBV5-4 ASSGTSGRPGELF
TRBV7-2 ASSLDRGSYYEQY
TRBV20-1 SARTTGTSYNSPLH
TRBV24-1 ATSDLLAGGADTQY
TRBV29-1 SVGQGGNSPLH
TRBV4-1 ASSHVLARSYNEQF
TRBV25-1 ASTGIGHANAPLH
TRBV29-1 SVYGGSYEQY
TRBV5-1 ASSPDKNTQY
TRBV13 ASSQGQAGGYGYT